Listed here are 5 T cell receptor beta chains from one sample, sequenced in a study of cytomegalovirus exposure and HLA in healthy donors. The PCR contained 60 Vbeta and 13 Jbeta primers. Generated by immunoSEQ multiplex PCR, the TCRdb table keeps only in-frame clones and is missing some. The sample holds approximately 40,000 clones, about nine tenths seen once. Sequencing was performed on PBMCs. These receptors came from a woman in her forties in good health and CMV-seropositive.

The J gene is TRBJ2-1, the V gene TRBV5-4; 11 bases fit TRBD2. Germline CDR1 is SGHNT and CDR2 is YYREEE (reference sequence). With 3 bases clipped from V and 4 bases from J, the junction kept 6 bases outside the gene matches. The CDR3 runs to 16 residues. The CDR3 sequence: CASSSRLAGLYNEQFF. Here the CDR3 DNA reads TGTGCCAGCAGCTCGAGACTAGCGGGGCTTTACAATGAGCAGTTCTTC.

The genes are TRBV28 and TRBJ1-2, with 10 bases identical to TRBD1. This CDR3 comprises 12 residues. Trimming cost V 8 bases and J 7 bases; bases outside gene matches: 4. From germline, CDR1 is MDHEN and CDR2 SYDVKM. CDR3 bases: TGTGCCAGCGGGACAGGGGTCGTTGGCTACACCTTC. Protein: CASGTGVVGYTF.

This sequence joins TRBV27 and TRBJ2-7; possibly TRBD2 for D (6 bases). Germline CDR1 and CDR2: MNHEY and SMNVEV (reference sequence). The CDR3 length is 12 residues. V shed 5 bases and J shed 7 bases, with 12 bases lying between them. CDR3 sequence: CASSPAAGEQYF. The DNA for the CDR3 is TGTGCCAGCAGTCCCGCTGCGGGGGAGCAGTACTTC.

The rearrangement uses TRBV6-1 and TRBJ1-6; TRBD1 might be the D (5 bases). This CDR3 comprises 17 residues. The germline V gene has CDR1 MNHNS and CDR2 SASEGT. Trimming removed 1 base from V and 11 bases from J, with 21 bases in between. CDR3 nucleotides: TGTGCCAGCAGTGAAGGATGGGGCACTGTTTCACCTACACCCCTCCACTTT. Encoded protein: CASSEGWGTVSPTPLHF.

The rearrangement joins TRBV5-1 to TRBJ2-3, with D maybe TRBD2 (6 bases). Germline V CDR1 and CDR2: SGHRS, YFSETQ. V shed 4 bases and J shed 1 base, with 13 bases lying between them. The CDR3 runs 15 residues. Here the CDR3 reads CASSLSGPGTDTQYF. The CDR3 bases are TGCGCCAGCAGCCTTAGCGGTCCCGGCACAGATACGCAGTATTTT.